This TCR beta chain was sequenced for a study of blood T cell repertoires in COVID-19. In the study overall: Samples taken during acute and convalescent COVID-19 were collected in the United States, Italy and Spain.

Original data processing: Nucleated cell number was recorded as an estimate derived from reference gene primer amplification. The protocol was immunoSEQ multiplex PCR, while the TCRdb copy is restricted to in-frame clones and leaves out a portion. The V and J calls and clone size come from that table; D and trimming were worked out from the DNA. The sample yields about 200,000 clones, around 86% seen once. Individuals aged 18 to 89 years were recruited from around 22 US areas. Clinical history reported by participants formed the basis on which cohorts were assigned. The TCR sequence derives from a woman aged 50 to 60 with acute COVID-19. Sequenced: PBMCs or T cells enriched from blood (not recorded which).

Here the CDR3 reads CASSGAVNGEAFF. The DNA for the CDR3 is TGTGCCAGCAGTGGAGCCGTGAACGGTGAAGCTTTCTTT. The chain is built from TRBV2 and TRBJ1-1, with D unclear. Trimming took off 4 bases at V and 7 bases at J, with 13 bases between the two ends. This CDR3 has 13 amino acids. Germline loops: CDR1 SNHLY, CDR2 FYNNEI.